A single sample is the source of the 30 T cell receptor beta chains below, sequenced in a study of ipilimumab plus nivolumab after autologous stem cell transplantation. Produced via immunoSEQ multiplex PCR; TCRdb's table is partial and in-frame only. In the table there are tens of thousands of clones, about 92% of which are singletons. The specimen was PBMCs, collected in a trial of ipilimumab plus nivolumab as post-transplant consolidation. These receptors were obtained from a male donor with multiple myeloma.

The chain joins TRBV5-6 to TRBJ2-2, with a possible D match to TRBD2 (6 bases). V was trimmed by 6 bases and J by 4 bases, leaving 19 bases between them. The CDR3 extends over 16 amino acids. Germline V gene lookup returns CDR1 SGHDT and CDR2 YYEEEE. CDR3 sequence reads: CASTTLGVRGTGELFF. The CDR3 bases are TGTGCCAGCACCACCCTCGGGGTGCGGGGCACCGGGGAGCTGTTTTTT.

The chain recombines TRBV10-3 with TRBJ1-1, with TRBD1 matching 8 bases. V shed 2 bases, J shed 5 bases, and the junction held 7 bases outside the gene matches. The CDR3 runs to 15 residues. Germline values: CDR1 ENHRY, CDR2 SYGVKD. The CDR3 DNA follows: TGTGCCATCAGTGAGGGTCCAGGGGGCGGAACTGAAGCTTTCTTT. Amino acid sequence: CAISEGPGGGTEAFF.

The CDR3 nucleotides are TGCGCCAGCAGCTTGGAGGGGACAGGGAACACTGAAGCTTTCTTT. Protein sequence: CASSLEGTGNTEAFF. This chain uses TRBV5-1 with TRBJ1-1; 8 nucleotides agree with TRBD1. The CDR3 covers 15 residues. Losses at the gene ends were 0 bases for V and 1 base for J; bases not matched to a gene: 2. Per germline, CDR1 SGHRS and CDR2 YFSETQ.

The gene calls are TRBV28 and TRBJ2-7; D gene uncertain. Germline V gene data show CDR1 as MDHEN and CDR2 as SYDVKM. Trimming took off 3 bases at V and 0 bases at J, with 9 bases between the two ends. CDR3 length: 14 residues. The CDR3 spells CASSLLSGSYEQYF. Here the CDR3 DNA reads TGTGCCAGCAGTTTGCTCTCCGGCTCCTACGAGCAGTACTTC.

V and J are TRBV19 and TRBJ1-5, with 11 bases identical to TRBD1. The germline V gene encodes CDR1 LNHDA and CDR2 SQIVND (reference sequence). V was clipped by 5 bases and J by 6 bases; unmatched bases: 6. The CDR3 is 15 residues long. In DNA, the CDR3 is TGTGCCAGTAGTCTCACCGGGACAGGGGGTCAGCCCCAGCATTTT. Encoded protein: CASSLTGTGGQPQHF.

The rearrangement joins TRBV5-1 to TRBJ1-3, with D possibly matching TRBD1 (5 bases). Germline CDR1 SGHRS, CDR2 YFSETQ. This CDR3 has 16 amino acids. Trimming took 0 bases from V and 0 from J, leaving 10 bases between them. The CDR3 protein is CASSLVGTVSGNTIYF. In DNA, the CDR3 is TGCGCCAGCAGCTTGGTCGGGACCGTCTCTGGAAACACCATATATTTT.

The chain has TRBV27 and TRBJ2-3, with 9 bases that match TRBD2. The ends lost 4 bases at V and 0 bases at J; junction bases unmatched: 5. Germline V lookup: CDR1 MNHEY, CDR2 SMNVEV (reference sequence). The CDR3 extends over 16 amino acids. The CDR3 protein is CASSYRAGGSTDTQYF. The CDR3, as DNA: TGTGCCAGCAGTTACAGAGCGGGAGGTAGCACAGATACGCAGTATTTT.

The V call is TRBV28, the J call TRBJ1-5; weak D call: TRBD1 (5 bases). Germline V gene sequence: CDR1 MDHEN, CDR2 SYDVKM. V lost 5 bases and J lost 0, with 11 bases in between. The CDR3 length is 15 residues. The CDR3 nucleotides are TGTGCCAGCAGTCCCCGGACAATTAGCAATCAGCCCCAGCATTTT. It is translated as CASSPRTISNQPQHF.

The rearrangement links TRBV27 to TRBJ2-1; 9 nucleotides match TRBD1. From germline, CDR1 is MNHEY and CDR2 SMNVEV (reference sequence). The CDR3 spans 14 residues. J lost 9 bases, V lost 6 bases, and 9 bases had no gene match. The CDR3: CASSLGTGNSEQFF. CDR3 DNA sequence: TGTGCCAGCAGCCTCGGGACAGGGAATAGTGAGCAGTTCTTC.

V is TRBV4-1 and J is TRBJ2-3; D is possibly TRBD2 (6 bases). Germline V gene sequence: CDR1 MGHRA, CDR2 YSYEKL. Trimming cost V 6 bases and J 0 bases, with 13 bases left between them. The length of the CDR3 is 15 residues. The CDR3 here is CASRLLGTSTDTQYF. The DNA of the CDR3 is TGCGCCAGCAGGCTTTTGGGGACTAGCACAGATACGCAGTATTTT.

The V call is TRBV4-3, the J call TRBJ2-3; 7 positions agree with TRBD2. V lost 4 bases, J lost 4 bases, and 11 bases stayed unmatched. The CDR3 covers 16 residues. Germline lookup yields CDR1 LGHNA and CDR2 YSLEER. The CDR3 sequence: CASSRSRDYLPDTQYF. The CDR3 bases are TGCGCCAGCAGCCGATCCAGGGACTACCTCCCAGATACGCAGTATTTT.

The J gene is TRBJ2-7, the V gene TRBV10-3; TRBD1 matches at 8 bases. The germline gives CDR1 ENHRY, CDR2 SYGVKD. The V segment lost 8 bases and the J segment 5 bases; nucleotides outside the gene matches: 5. CDR3 size: 12 residues. CDR3: CAIGQGAHEQYF. CDR3 DNA sequence: TGTGCCATCGGACAGGGAGCCCACGAGCAGTACTTC.

The J gene is TRBJ2-4, the V gene TRBV15; TRBD2 matches 7 bases. This CDR3 has 17 residues. CDR1 is LNHNV, CDR2 YYDKDF, per germline (reference sequence). V shed 3 bases and J 1 base; nucleotides not matched to a gene: 9. The CDR3 sequence: CATSSGLAGVAKNIQYF. The CDR3 DNA reads TGTGCCACCAGCAGCGGGCTGGCGGGGGTGGCCAAAAACATTCAGTACTTC.

The rearrangement joins TRBV19 to TRBJ2-7; the match to TRBD1 covers 8 bases. The V segment lost 4 bases and the J segment 6 bases; nucleotides outside the gene matches: 5. Germline assignment: CDR1 LNHDA and CDR2 SQIVND (reference sequence). The CDR3 extends over 13 amino acids. CDR3 amino acids: CASSTDRAGEQYF. CDR3 in DNA: TGTGCCAGTAGTACGGACAGGGCCGGCGAGCAGTACTTC.

CDR3 bases: TGTGCCAGCAGCGTAGGACAGGGGGCGGCTGGAAACACCATATATTTT. It is translated as CASSVGQGAAGNTIYF. The chain carries TRBV9 and TRBJ1-3; 10 bases fit TRBD1. There are 16 residues in the CDR3. Germline CDR1 and CDR2: SGDLS and YYNGEE. The junction had 2 bases not matched to a gene; V was cut back by 0 bases and J by 2 bases.

This clone was seen a single time. The chain carries TRBV6-4 and TRBJ1-4; D is uncertain. CDR1 and CDR2 from the germline V gene are MRHNA and SNTAGT. The CDR3 has 15 amino acids. V lost 6 bases and J 0 bases, leaving 11 bases between the germline ends. In DNA form, the CDR3 reads TGTGCCAGCAGATCAACTTCTGCAACTAATGAAAAACTGTTTTTT. Amino acid sequence: CASRSTSATNEKLFF.

This rearrangement joins TRBV9 to TRBJ1-3, with 7 bases that match TRBD1. The CDR3 has 15 residues. Germline V lookup: CDR1 SGDLS, CDR2 YYNGEE. The V segment lost 7 bases and the J segment 0 bases; nucleotides outside the gene matches: 7. The CDR3 DNA sequence: TGTGCCAGCCGACAGGGAGATTTCTCTGGAAACACCATATATTTT. Translated: CASRQGDFSGNTIYF.

This chain connects TRBV7-2 to TRBJ2-7, with 7 bases identical to TRBD1. CDR3 size: 14 residues. Germline assignment: CDR1 SGHTA and CDR2 FQGNSA. V shed 7 bases and J 3 bases; nucleotides not matched to a gene: 9. The CDR3, as DNA: TGTGCCAGCACCCCGACAGGGTCTGTCTACGAGCAGTACTTC. This encodes CASTPTGSVYEQYF.

The CDR3 loop is CASSLGGSPYEQYF. DNA of the CDR3: TGTGCCAGCAGCTTGGGAGGTTCACCCTACGAGCAGTACTTC. V and J are TRBV5-5 and TRBJ2-7; D is unclear. V was trimmed by 0 bases and J by 2 bases, leaving 9 bases between them. Germline loops: CDR1 SGHKS, CDR2 YYEKEE (reference sequence). There are 14 residues in the CDR3.

V gene TRBV7-2 combines with J gene TRBJ2-2; weak D call: TRBD2 (7 bases). The germline V and J ends were trimmed by 1 base and 4 bases, with 10 bases remaining between them. Germline lookup yields CDR1 SGHTA and CDR2 FQGNSA. The CDR3 is 15 residues long. The CDR3 nucleotides read TGTGCCAGCAGCTTAGGGGGGGGCTCCACCGGGGAGCTGTTTTTT. It is translated as CASSLGGGSTGELFF.

The gene calls are TRBV9 and TRBJ1-1; the D gene is possibly TRBD1 (6 bases). CDR1 and CDR2 from the germline V gene are SGDLS and YYNGEE. The CDR3 contains 15 residues. V was clipped by 0 bases and J by 1 base, with 10 bases between them. DNA of the CDR3: TGTGCCAGCAGCGTAGATGTGGGGGCGAACACTGAAGCTTTCTTT. Encoded protein: CASSVDVGANTEAFF.

This rearrangement joins TRBV18 to TRBJ2-5; a possible D gene is TRBD2 (6 bases). The CDR3 has 13 amino acids. Per germline, CDR1 KGHSH and CDR2 LQKENI. V was pared by 6 bases and J by 2 bases, with 10 bases between. The CDR3 is CASSGDLQETQYF. The CDR3, as DNA: TGTGCCAGCTCTGGGGACTTGCAAGAGACCCAGTACTTC.

The CDR3 spells CASSTPAGGPETQYF. CDR3 DNA sequence: TGTGCCAGCAGTACCCCAGCGGGAGGACCAGAGACCCAGTACTTC. This chain connects TRBV2 to TRBJ2-5, with 9 bases fitting TRBD2. Germline V lookup: CDR1 SNHLY, CDR2 FYNNEI. This CDR3 is 15 amino acids long. The J segment lost 4 bases and the V segment lost 5 bases, leaving 8 bases of the junction unmatched.

A single count supports this clone. This rearrangement joins TRBV6-1 to TRBJ1-1; no definite D call. V was clipped by 6 bases and J by 6 bases, with 14 bases between them. CDR1 and CDR2 from the germline V gene are MNHNS and SASEGT. The CDR3 consists of 13 residues. In DNA, the CDR3 is TGTGCCAGCAGCAGCAGGCCAAACCCTGAAGCTTTCTTT. Its protein is CASSSRPNPEAFF.

J is TRBJ2-2 and V is TRBV7-3, with D perhaps assigned TRBD1 or TRBD2 (5 bases each). V shed 2 bases and J shed 2 bases, with 15 bases lying between them. The CDR3 covers 17 residues. In germline, CDR1 is SGHTA, CDR2 FQGTGA. The CDR3 is CASSLHVGGSNTGELFF. In DNA form, the CDR3 reads TGTGCCAGCAGCTTACATGTTGGGGGATCAAACACCGGGGAGCTGTTTTTT.

This chain links TRBV4-2 with TRBJ1-2; D perhaps matches TRBD1 (5 bases). CDR1 LGHNA and CDR2 YNFKEQ come from the germline V gene. Between the trimmed V and J ends, which lost 4 bases and 4 bases, there was a span of 16 bases. The CDR3 is 15 residues long. CDR3 bases: TGTGCCAGCAGCCCCTCTTTCGCTGGGGGCTATGGCTACACCTTC. Its protein is CASSPSFAGGYGYTF.

The CDR3 sequence: CASSVDLAGGDNEQFF. The CDR3 DNA follows: TGTGCCAGCAGCGTAGATCTAGCGGGGGGCGACAATGAGCAGTTCTTC. The chain uses TRBV9 and TRBJ2-1; TRBD2 agrees at 11 bases. V lost 0 bases to trimming and J lost 5 bases; unmatched junction nucleotides: 4. This CDR3 region has 16 residues. Looked up from germline, CDR1 is SGDLS and CDR2 is YYNGEE.

The chain employs TRBV5-1 and TRBJ1-1, with D possibly TRBD1 on 5 matching bases. Germline CDR1 reads SGHRS; CDR2 reads YFSETQ. Trimming cost V 5 bases and J 7 bases, with 18 bases left between them. The CDR3 has 14 residues. CDR3 residues: CASSLGSGTGEAFF. The DNA for the CDR3 is TGCGCCAGCAGTTTAGGGTCTGGGACGGGTGAAGCTTTCTTT.

The V call is TRBV28, the J call TRBJ2-1, with 9 bases lining up with TRBD1. The trim removed 6 bases at V and 9 bases at J, leaving 6 bases unmatched. The CDR3 runs to 13 residues. Per germline, CDR1 MDHEN and CDR2 SYDVKM. The chain's CDR3 is CASRSQGAGEQFF. CDR3 DNA: TGTGCCAGCAGGTCACAGGGGGCCGGTGAGCAGTTCTTC.

This chain joins TRBV2 and TRBJ2-2, with 7 bases fitting TRBD1. V lost 8 bases to trimming and J lost 6 bases; unmatched junction nucleotides: 9. Germline CDR1 SNHLY, CDR2 FYNNEI. The CDR3 runs to 14 residues. CDR3 in DNA: TGTGCCAGCCGAGGACAGGTGGGGGCCGGGGAGCTGTTTTTT. This codes for CASRGQVGAGELFF. The entire variable domain, with the rest obtained from reference TRBV2 and TRBJ2-2, is as follows: EPEVTQTPSHQVTQMGQEVILRCVPISNHLYFYWYRQILGQKVEFLVSFYNNEISEKSEIFDDQFSVERPDGSNFTLKIRSTKLEDSAMYFCASRGQVGAGELFFGEGSRLTVL.